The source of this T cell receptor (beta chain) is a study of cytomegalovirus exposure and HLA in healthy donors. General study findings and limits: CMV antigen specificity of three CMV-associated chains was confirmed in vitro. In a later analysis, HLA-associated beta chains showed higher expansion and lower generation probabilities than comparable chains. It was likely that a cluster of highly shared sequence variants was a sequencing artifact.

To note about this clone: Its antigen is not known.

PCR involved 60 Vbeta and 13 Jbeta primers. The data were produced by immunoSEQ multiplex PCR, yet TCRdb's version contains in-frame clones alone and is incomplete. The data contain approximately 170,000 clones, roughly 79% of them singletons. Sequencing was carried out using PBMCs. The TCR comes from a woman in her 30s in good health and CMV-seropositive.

The CDR3 DNA is TGTGCCAGCAGCTCTACGGGACACGATAATCAGCCCCAGCATTTT. This codes for CASSSTGHDNQPQHF. The chain links TRBV11-2 to TRBJ1-5, with D maybe TRBD1 (6 bases). Looked up from germline, CDR1 is SGHAT and CDR2 is FQNNGV. V was shortened by 4 bases and J by 4 bases, with 14 bases between the two germline ends. This CDR3 has 15 amino acids. The variable domain in full, completed from reference TRBV11-2 and TRBJ1-5, reads EAGVAQSPRYKIIEKRQSVAFWCNPISGHATLYWYQQILGQGPKLLIQFQNNGVVDDSQLPKDRFSAERLKGVDSTLKIQPAKLEDSAVYLCASSSTGHDNQPQHFGDGTRLSIL.